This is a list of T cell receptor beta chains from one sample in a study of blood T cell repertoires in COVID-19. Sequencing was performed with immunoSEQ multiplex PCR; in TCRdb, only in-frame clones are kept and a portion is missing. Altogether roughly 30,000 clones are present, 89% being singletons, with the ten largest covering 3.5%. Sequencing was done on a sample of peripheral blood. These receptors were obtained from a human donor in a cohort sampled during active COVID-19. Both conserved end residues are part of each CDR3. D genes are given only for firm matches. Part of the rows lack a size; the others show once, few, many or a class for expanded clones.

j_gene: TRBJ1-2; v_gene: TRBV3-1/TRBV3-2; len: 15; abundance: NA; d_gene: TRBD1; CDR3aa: CASSQELAGGYGYTF; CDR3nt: TGTGCCAGCAGCCAAGAACTGGCAGGGGGCTATGGCTACACCTTC
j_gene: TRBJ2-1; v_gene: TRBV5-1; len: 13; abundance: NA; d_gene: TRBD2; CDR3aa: CASSTGLYNEQFF; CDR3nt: TGCGCCAGCAGCACGGGACTATACAATGAGCAGTTCTTC
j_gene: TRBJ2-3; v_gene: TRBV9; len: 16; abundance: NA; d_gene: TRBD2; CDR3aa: CASSATSGGLGDTQYF; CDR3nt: TGTGCCAGCAGCGCGACTAGCGGGGGCCTTGGAGATACGCAGTATTTT
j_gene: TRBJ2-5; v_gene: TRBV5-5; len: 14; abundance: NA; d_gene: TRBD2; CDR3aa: CASSRGGARETQYF; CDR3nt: TGTGCCAGCAGCCGCGGGGGGGCACGGGAGACCCAGTACTTC
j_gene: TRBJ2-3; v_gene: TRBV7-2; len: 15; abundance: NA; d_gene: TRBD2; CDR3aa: CASSLGGGGTDTQYF; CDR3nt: TGTGCCAGCAGCTTAGGGGGGGGAGGCACAGATACGCAGTATTTT
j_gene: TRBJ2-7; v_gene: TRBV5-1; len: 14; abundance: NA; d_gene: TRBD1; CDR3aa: CASSEGTGSYEQYF; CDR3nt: TGCGCCAGCAGCGAGGGGACAGGTTCCTACGAGCAGTACTTC
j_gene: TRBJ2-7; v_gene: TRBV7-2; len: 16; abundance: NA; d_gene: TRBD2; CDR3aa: CASSLPGLAGGREQYF; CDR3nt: TGTGCCAGCAGCTTACCGGGACTAGCGGGGGGGCGTGAGCAGTACTTC
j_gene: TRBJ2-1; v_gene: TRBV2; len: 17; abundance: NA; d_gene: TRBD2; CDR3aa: CASSAPGGAPPHNEQFF; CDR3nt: TGTGCCAGCAGCGCACCGGGGGGGGCCCCCCCCCACAATGAGCAGTTCTTC
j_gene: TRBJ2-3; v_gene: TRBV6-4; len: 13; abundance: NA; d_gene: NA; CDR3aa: CASSYGEGDTQYF; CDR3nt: TGTGCCAGCAGTTACGGGGAAGGAGATACGCAGTATTTT
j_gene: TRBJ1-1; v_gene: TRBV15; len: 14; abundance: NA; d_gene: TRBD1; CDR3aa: CATSMRTGAAEAFF; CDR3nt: TGTGCCACCAGCATGAGGACAGGGGCCGCTGAAGCTTTCTTT
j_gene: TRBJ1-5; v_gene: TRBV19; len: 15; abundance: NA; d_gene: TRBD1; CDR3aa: CASSTTGDGYQPQHF; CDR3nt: TGTGCCAGTAGTACTACAGGGGATGGCTATCAGCCCCAGCATTTT
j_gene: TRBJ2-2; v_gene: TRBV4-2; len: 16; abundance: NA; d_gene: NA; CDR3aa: CASSQAARGNTGELFF; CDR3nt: TGTGCCAGCAGCCAAGCAGCTAGGGGGAACACCGGGGAGCTGTTTTTT
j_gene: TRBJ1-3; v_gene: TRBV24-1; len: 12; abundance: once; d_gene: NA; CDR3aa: CATTPSGNTIYF; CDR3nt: TGTGCCACGACACCGTCTGGAAACACCATATATTTT
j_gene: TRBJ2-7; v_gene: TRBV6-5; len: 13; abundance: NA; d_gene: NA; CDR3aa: CASSYGAVNEQYF; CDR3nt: TGTGCCAGCAGTTACGGGGCCGTGAACGAGCAGTACTTC
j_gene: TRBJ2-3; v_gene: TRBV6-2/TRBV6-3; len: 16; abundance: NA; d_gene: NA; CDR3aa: CASSYHGDNPTDTQYF; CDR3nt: TGTGCCAGCAGTTACCACGGGGACAACCCCACAGATACGCAGTATTTT
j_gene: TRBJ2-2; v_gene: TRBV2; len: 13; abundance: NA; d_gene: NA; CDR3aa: CASSVKNTGELFF; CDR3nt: TGTGCCAGCAGCGTTAAAAACACCGGGGAGCTGTTTTTT
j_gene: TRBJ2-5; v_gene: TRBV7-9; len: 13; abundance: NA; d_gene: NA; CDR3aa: CASLPLAQETQYF; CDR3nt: TGTGCCAGCCTCCCATTAGCGCAAGAGACCCAGTACTTC
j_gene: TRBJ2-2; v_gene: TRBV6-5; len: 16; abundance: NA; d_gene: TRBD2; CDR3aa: CASSSGLAKNTGELFF; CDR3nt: TGTGCCAGCAGTTCGGGACTAGCAAAGAACACCGGGGAGCTGTTTTTT
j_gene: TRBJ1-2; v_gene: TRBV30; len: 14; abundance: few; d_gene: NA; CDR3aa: CAWSMAMTTGGYTF; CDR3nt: TGTGCCTGGAGCATGGCCATGACTACGGGTGGCTACACCTTC
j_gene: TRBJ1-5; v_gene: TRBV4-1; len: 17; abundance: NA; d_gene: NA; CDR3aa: CASSQAGGGVNNQPQHF; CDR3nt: TGCGCCAGCAGCCAAGCGGGGGGTGGGGTCAACAATCAGCCCCAGCATTTT
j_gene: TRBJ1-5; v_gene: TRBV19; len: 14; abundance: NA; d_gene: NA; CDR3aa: CASSISNSNQPQHF; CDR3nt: TGTGCCAGTAGTATAAGCAATAGCAATCAGCCCCAGCATTTT
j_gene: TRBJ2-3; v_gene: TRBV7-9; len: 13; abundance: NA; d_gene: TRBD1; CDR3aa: CARGTGDTDTQYF; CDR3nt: TGTGCACGTGGGACAGGGGATACAGATACGCAGTATTTT
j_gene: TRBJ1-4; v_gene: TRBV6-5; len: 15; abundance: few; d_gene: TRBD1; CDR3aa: CASSRFGTEGGKLFF; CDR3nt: TGTGCCAGCAGTCGCTTCGGGACAGAGGGGGGAAAACTGTTTTTT
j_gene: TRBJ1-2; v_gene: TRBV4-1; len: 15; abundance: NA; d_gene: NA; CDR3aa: CASSQDRQVRYGYTF; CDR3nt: TGCGCCAGCAGCCAAGATCGGCAGGTTCGCTATGGCTACACCTTC
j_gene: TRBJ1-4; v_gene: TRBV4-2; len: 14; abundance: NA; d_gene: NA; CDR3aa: CASSPGTYDEKLFF; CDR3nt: TGTGCCAGCAGCCCCGGGACATATGATGAAAAACTGTTTTTT
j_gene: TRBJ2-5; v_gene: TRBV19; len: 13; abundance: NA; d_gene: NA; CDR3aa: CASSPQRHETQYF; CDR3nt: TGTGCCAGTAGTCCCCAGCGTCATGAGACCCAGTACTTC
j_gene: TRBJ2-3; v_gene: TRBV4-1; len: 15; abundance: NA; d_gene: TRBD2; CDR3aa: CASSQETAGGDTQYF; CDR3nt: TGCGCCAGCAGCCAAGAAACAGCGGGGGGGGATACGCAGTATTTT
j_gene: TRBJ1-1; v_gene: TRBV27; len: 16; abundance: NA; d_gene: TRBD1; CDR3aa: CASNPSWRGPNTEAFF; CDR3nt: TGTGCCAGCAACCCCTCGTGGAGGGGGCCGAACACTGAAGCTTTCTTT
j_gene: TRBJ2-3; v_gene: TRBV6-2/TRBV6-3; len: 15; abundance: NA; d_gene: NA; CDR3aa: CASSPPGFGTDTQYF; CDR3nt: TGTGCCAGCAGCCCCCCGGGGTTCGGCACAGATACGCAGTATTTT
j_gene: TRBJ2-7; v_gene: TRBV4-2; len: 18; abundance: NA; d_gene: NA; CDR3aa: CASSQEFSRDTVSYEQYF; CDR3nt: TGTGCCAGCAGCCAAGAGTTTAGCAGGGACACCGTCTCCTACGAGCAGTACTTC
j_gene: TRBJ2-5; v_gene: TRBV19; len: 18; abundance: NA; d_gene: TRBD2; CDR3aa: CASSLRLAGGPGQETQYF; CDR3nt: TGTGCCAGTAGTCTCCGACTAGCGGGGGGGCCGGGGCAAGAGACCCAGTACTTC
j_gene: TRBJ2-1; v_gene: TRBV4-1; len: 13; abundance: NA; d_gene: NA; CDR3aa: CASSTGSYNEQFF; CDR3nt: TGCGCCAGCAGCACCGGGAGCTACAATGAGCAGTTCTTC
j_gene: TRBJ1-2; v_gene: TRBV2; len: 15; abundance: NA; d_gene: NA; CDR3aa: CASSESRGSLYGYTF; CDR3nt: TGTGCCAGCAGTGAATCCCGGGGTTCCCTCTATGGCTACACCTTC
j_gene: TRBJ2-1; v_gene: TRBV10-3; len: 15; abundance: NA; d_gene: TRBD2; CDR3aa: CATMTSGPFYNEQFF; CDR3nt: TGTGCCACCATGACTAGCGGGCCCTTCTACAATGAGCAGTTCTTC
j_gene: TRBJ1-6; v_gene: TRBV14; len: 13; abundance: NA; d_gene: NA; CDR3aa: CASSPKLYSPLHF; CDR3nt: TGTGCCAGCAGCCCAAAATTGTATTCACCCCTCCACTTT
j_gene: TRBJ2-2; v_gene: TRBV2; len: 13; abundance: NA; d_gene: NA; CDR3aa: CASSLGGTGELFF; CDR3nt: TGTGCCAGCAGCCTAGGGGGAACCGGGGAGCTGTTTTTT
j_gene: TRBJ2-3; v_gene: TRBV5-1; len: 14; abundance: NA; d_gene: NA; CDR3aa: CASREGQSTDTQYF; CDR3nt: TGCGCCAGCAGGGAGGGGCAAAGCACAGATACGCAGTATTTT
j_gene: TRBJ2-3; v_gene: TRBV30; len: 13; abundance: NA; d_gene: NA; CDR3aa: CAWRPAGPLTLYF; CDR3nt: TGTGCCTGGCGACCTGCGGGCCCCTTAACGTTGTATTTT
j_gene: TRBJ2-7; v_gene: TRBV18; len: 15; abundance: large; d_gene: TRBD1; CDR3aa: CASSPGGQGNYEQYF; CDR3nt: TGTGCCAGCTCACCAGGAGGACAGGGTAACTACGAGCAGTACTTC
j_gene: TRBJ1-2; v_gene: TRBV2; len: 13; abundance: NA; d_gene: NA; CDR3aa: CASSAFLGYGYTF; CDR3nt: TGTGCCAGCAGTGCATTCCTCGGCTATGGCTACACCTTC
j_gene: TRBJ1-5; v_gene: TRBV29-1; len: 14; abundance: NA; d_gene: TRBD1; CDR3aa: CSVSTGGAGQPQHF; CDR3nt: TGCAGCGTTTCGACAGGGGGCGCCGGGCAGCCCCAGCATTTT
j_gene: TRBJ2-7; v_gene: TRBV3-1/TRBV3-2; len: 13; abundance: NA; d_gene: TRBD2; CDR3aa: CASSHGGADEQYF; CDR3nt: TGTGCCAGCAGCCACGGGGGGGCCGACGAGCAGTACTTC
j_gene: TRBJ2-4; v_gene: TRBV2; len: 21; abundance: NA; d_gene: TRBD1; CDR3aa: CASSEEGQGEFLQLSKNIQYF; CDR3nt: TGTGCCAGCAGTGAAGAGGGACAGGGGGAATTCCTACAACTCTCCAAAAACATTCAGTACTTC
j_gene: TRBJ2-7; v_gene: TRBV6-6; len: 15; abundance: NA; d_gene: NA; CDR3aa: CASSYGRTSSYEQYF; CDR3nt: TGTGCCAGCAGTTACGGGAGGACCAGCTCCTACGAGCAGTACTTC
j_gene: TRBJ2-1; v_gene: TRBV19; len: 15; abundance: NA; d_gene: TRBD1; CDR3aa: CASSTGTGLNNEQFF; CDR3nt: TGTGCCAGTAGCACCGGGACAGGGCTGAACAATGAGCAGTTCTTC
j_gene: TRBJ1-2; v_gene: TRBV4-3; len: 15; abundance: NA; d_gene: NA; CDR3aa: CASSQEGQGPHGYTF; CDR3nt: TGCGCCAGCAGCCAAGAAGGACAAGGGCCCCATGGCTACACCTTC
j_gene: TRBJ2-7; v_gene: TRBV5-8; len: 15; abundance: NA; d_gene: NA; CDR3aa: CASSLDDRSSYEQYF; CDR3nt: TGTGCCAGCAGCTTAGACGACAGGAGCTCCTACGAGCAGTACTTC
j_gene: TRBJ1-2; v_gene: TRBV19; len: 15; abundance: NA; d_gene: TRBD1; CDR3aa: CASSIQSTGKYGYTF; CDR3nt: TGTGCCAGTAGTATCCAATCGACAGGGAAATATGGCTACACCTTC
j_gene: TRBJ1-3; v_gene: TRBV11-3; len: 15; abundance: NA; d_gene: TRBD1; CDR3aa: CASSRGQGLGNTIYF; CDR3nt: TGTGCCAGCAGCCGCGGACAGGGCCTAGGAAACACCATATATTTT
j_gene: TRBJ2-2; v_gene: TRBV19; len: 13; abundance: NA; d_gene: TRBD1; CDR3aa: CASSTDRGGELFF; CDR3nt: TGTGCCAGTAGTACCGACAGGGGAGGGGAGCTGTTTTTT
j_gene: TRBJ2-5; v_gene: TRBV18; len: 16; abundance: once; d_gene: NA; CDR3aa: CASSRVGLAMEGTQYF; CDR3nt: TGTGCCAGCTCCCGGGTTGGGCTAGCGATGGAAGGGACCCAGTACTTC
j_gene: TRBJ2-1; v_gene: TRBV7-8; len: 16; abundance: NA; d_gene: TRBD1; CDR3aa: CASSLAWTGGGNEQFF; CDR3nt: TGTGCCAGCAGCTTAGCTTGGACAGGGGGAGGGAATGAGCAGTTCTTC
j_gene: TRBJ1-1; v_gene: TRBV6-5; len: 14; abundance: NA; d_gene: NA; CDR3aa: CASRGSGVNTEAFF; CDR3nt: TGTGCCAGCAGAGGGTCAGGGGTGAACACTGAAGCTTTCTTT
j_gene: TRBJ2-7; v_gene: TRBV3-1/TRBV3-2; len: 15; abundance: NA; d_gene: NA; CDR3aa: CASSLVSNLPYEQYF; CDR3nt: TGTGCCAGCAGCCTTGTATCAAATCTACCCTACGAGCAGTACTTC
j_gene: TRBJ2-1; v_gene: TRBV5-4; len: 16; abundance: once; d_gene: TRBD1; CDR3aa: CASSPGTAPSANEQFF; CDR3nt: TGTGCCAGCAGCCCCGGGACAGCTCCCTCCGCCAATGAGCAGTTCTTC
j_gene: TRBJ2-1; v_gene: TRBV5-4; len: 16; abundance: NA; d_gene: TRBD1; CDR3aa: CASSRLYQGENNEQFF; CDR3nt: TGTGCCAGCAGCCGACTCTACCAGGGGGAGAACAATGAGCAGTTCTTC